The clone carrying this T cell receptor beta chain has just a few counts. Its antigen is not known. The data derive from a study of shared clonotypes between healthy human individuals. Study-level findings and limits: Clonotypes that were shared across a handful of donors made up roughly 5% of naive CD4 clonotypes.

The V gene lost 3 bases and the J gene lost 11 bases, with 14 bases spanning the gap. Germline-derived CDR1 and CDR2 are SGHDT and YYEEEE. CDR3 length equals 12 residues. This table comes from immunoSEQ multiplex PCR, and its TCRdb copy is limited to in-frame clones, with some not included. Counted here are a few million clones, around nine tenths occurring once; the ten biggest clones make up over 0.12%. The rearrangement joins TRBV5-6 to TRBJ1-1; tentatively, D is TRBD1 (5 bases). The clonotype comes from a man between 18 and 29 years old in good health. The sequencing sample was made of naive CD4+ T cells sorted from blood. The sample's subset: CD45RA+ positively selected. The CDR3 DNA is TGTGCCAGCAGCTCCTCGGGAGGGGTGGCTTTCTTT. It encodes CASSSSGGVAFF.